These 2 T cell receptor beta chains were sequenced from one sample in a study of blood T cell repertoires in COVID-19. TCRdb's copy holds only in-frame clones and misses some; the assay was immunoSEQ multiplex PCR. This sample has approximately 150,000 clones, with around 84% found just once. Sequencing input: peripheral blood. These receptors were collected from a man in his forties with acute or convalescent COVID-19.

The chain couples TRBV27 to TRBJ1-6, with D uncertain. The CDR3 covers 14 residues. Germline V gives CDR1 MNHEY, CDR2 SMNVEV (reference sequence). V was trimmed by 6 bases and J by 3 bases, leaving 9 bases between them. Written as DNA, the CDR3 is TGTGCCAGCAGGCGCGGGGACTATAATTCACCCCTCCACTTT. Residues: CASRRGDYNSPLHF.

The chain recombines TRBV3-1 (or the pseudogene TRBV3-2) with TRBJ2-3; TRBD1 matches at 8 bases. V was clipped by 5 bases and J by 5 bases; unmatched bases: 9. The CDR3 runs to 15 residues. The germline V gene has CDR1 LGHDT and CDR2 YNNKEL (reference sequence). CDR3 loop: CASSTRTGSGDTQYF. As DNA, the CDR3 is TGTGCCAGCAGCACGCGGACAGGGAGTGGAGATACGCAGTATTTT.